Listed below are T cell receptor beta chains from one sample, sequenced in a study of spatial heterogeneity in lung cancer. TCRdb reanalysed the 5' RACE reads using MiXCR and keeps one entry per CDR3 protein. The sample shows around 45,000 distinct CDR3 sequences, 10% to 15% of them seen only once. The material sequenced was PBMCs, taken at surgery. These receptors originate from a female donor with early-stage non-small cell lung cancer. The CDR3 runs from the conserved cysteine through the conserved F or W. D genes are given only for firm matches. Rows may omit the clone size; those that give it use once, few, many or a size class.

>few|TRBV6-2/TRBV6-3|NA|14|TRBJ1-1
CASSYDGGNTEAFF
TGTGCCAGCAGTTACGATGGCGGGAACACTGAAGCTTTCTTT
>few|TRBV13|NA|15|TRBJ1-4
CASSSATGPNEKLFF
TGTGCCAGCAGCTCAGCTACAGGGCCTAATGAAAAACTGTTTTTT
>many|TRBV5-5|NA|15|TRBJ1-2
CASRPPLGNNYGYTF
TGTGCCAGCAGACCCCCCTTGGGAAATAACTATGGCTACACCTTC
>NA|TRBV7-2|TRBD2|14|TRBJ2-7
CASSSGLGRYEQYF
TGTGCCAGCAGCTCGGGACTAGGGAGGTACGAGCAGTACTTC
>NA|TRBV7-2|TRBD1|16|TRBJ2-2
CASSIKTGQGPGELFF
TGTGCCAGCAGCATAAAAACGGGACAGGGGCCCGGGGAGCTGTTTTTT
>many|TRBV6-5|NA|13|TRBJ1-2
CASSSVQDYGYTF
TGTGCCAGCAGTTCCGTACAGGACTATGGCTACACCTTC
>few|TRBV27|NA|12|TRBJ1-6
CASSLLDSPLHF
TGTGCCAGCAGCCTTCTGGATTCACCCCTCCACTTT
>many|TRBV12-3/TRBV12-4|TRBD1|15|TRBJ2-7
CASSLGQVTSYEQYF
TGTGCCAGCAGCCTCGGACAGGTTACCTCCTACGAGCAGTACTTC
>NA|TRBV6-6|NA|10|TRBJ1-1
CATTRTEAFF
TGTGCCACCACGCGGACTGAAGCTTTCTTT
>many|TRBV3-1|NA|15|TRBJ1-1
CASSPGRGRYTEAFF
TGTGCCAGCAGCCCCGGTCGGGGGCGGTACACTGAAGCTTTCTTT
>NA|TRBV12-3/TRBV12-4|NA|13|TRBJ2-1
CASSFRGMREQFF
TGTGCCAGCAGTTTTCGGGGGATGAGGGAGCAGTTCTTC
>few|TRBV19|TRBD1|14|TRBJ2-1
CASGRDRAGDEQFF
TGTGCCAGTGGCCGGGACAGGGCAGGCGATGAGCAGTTCTTC
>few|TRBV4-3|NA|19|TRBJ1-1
CASSQDGGAWGGINTEAFF
TGCGCCAGCAGCCAAGATGGCGGGGCCTGGGGAGGAATTAACACTGAAGCTTTCTTT
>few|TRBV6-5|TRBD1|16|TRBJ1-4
CASSYSRTGGSEKLFF
TGTGCCAGCAGTTACTCGAGGACAGGGGGGAGTGAAAAACTGTTTTTT
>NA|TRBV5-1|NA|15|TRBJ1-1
CASSLDSTMNTEAFF
TGCGCCAGCAGCTTGGACAGTACCATGAACACTGAAGCTTTCTTT
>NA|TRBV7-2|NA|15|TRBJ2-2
CASRNKGRDTGELFF
TGTGCCAGCCGTAATAAGGGCAGGGACACCGGGGAGCTGTTTTTT
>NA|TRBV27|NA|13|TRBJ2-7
CASGTPYSYEQYF
TGTGCCAGCGGGACACCGTACTCCTACGAGCAGTACTTC
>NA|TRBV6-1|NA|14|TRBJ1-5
CASSLIGDYQPQHF
TGTGCCAGCAGTTTAATAGGGGATTATCAGCCCCAGCATTTT
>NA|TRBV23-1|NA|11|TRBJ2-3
CAQKITDTQYF
TGCGCCCAAAAAATCACAGATACGCAGTATTTT
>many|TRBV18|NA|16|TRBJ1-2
CASSPYDGTGNYGYTF
TGTGCCAGCTCACCGTACGACGGGACGGGGAACTATGGCTACACCTTC
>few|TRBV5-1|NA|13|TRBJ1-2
CASSLVDGYGYTF
TGCGCCAGCAGCTTGGTTGATGGGTATGGCTACACCTTC
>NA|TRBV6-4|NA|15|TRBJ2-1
CASSAGALPGYEQFF
TGTGCCAGCAGTGCAGGCGCTCTTCCCGGGTATGAGCAGTTCTTC
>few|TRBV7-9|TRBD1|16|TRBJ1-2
CASSSTPGTGDYGYTF
TGTGCCAGCAGCTCGACTCCCGGGACAGGGGACTATGGCTACACCTTC
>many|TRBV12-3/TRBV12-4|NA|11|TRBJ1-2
CASSLNYGYTF
TGTGCCAGCAGTTTAAACTATGGCTACACCTTC
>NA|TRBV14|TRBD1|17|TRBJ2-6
CASSRDSFRMGANVLTF
TGTGCCAGCAGCCGGGACAGCTTCCGTATGGGGGCCAACGTCCTGACTTTC
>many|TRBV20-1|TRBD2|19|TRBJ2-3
CSANGGRASGDLRTDTQYF
TGCAGTGCTAATGGGGGAAGGGCTAGCGGGGACTTAAGGACAGATACGCAGTATTTT